The clone carrying this T cell receptor beta chain was observed a handful of times. Its antigen is currently unknown. These data belong to a study of T-cell reconstitution after alpha-beta-depleted transplantation in children. General observations from the study: Reportedly, roughly two months post-transplant, alpha-beta T cells arose from several hundred expanded graft clones. T-cell numbers and diversity one year post-transplant derived largely from freshly generated T cells. There were some patients whose high TCRbeta diversity at day 60 came from surviving recipient T cells and thymic progenitors.

Unique molecular identifiers were used in preparing the TCRbeta library. TCRdb re-analysed the PCR reads in MiXCR, keeping a single row per CDR3 protein. This table holds 200,000 or so distinct CDR3 sequences, about 6.6% found once. Germline V lookup: CDR1 DFQATT, CDR2 SNEGSKA (reference sequence). Trimming removed 1 base from V and 5 bases from J, with 11 bases in between. This CDR3 contains 14 residues. The chain carries TRBV20-1 and TRBJ2-2; D gene unclear. This sequence originates from a boy between 2 and 10 years old with acute lymphoblastic leukemia, due to receive a stem cell transplant. Sample: PBMCs, taken before TCRalphabeta/CD19-depleted stem cell transplant. CDR3 residues: CSARGGERTGELFF. In nucleotides, the CDR3 is TGCAGTGCTAGAGGTGGGGAAAGGACCGGGGAGCTGTTTTTT.